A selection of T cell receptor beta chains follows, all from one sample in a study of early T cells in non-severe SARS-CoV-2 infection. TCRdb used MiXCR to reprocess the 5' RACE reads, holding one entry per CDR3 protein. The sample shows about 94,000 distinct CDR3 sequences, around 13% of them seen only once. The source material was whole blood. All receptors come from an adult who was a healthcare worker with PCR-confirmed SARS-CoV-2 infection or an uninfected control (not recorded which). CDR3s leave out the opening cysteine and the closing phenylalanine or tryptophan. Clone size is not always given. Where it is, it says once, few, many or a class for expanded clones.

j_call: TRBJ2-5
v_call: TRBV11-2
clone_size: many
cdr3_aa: ASSSPSTPTGTQY

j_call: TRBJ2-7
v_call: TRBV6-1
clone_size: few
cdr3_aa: ASRTGTGPSYEQY

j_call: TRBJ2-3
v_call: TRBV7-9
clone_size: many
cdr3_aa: ASSLRGSGGSDTQY

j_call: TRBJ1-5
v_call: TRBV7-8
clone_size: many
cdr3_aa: ASSFVRGSNQPQH

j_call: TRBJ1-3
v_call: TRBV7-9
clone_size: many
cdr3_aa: ASSYAGTGGWLSGNTIY

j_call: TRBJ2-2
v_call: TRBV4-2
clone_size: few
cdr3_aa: ASSQPGQGYTGELF

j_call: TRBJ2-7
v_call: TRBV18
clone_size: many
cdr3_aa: ASSSAGTGGWVYEQY

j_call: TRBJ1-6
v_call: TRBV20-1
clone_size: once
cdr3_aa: SASLGNSYNSPLH

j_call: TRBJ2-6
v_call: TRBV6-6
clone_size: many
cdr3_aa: ASRQGTGANVLT

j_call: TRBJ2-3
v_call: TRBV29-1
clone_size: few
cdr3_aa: SVWGEFTDTQY

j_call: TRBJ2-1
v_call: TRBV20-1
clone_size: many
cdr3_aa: SAIYRRTPNEQF

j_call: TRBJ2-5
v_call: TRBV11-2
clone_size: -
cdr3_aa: ASSRGPRGRMETQY

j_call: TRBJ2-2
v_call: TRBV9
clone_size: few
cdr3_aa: ASMSSNTGELF

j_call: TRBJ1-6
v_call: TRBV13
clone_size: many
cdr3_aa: ASSHNVGGYNSPLH

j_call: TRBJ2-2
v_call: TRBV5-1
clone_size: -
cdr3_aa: ASSLDGANTGELF

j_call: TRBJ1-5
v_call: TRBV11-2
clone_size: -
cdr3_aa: ASSPGPNQPQH

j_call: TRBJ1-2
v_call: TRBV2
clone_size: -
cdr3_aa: ASRQGPEGYT

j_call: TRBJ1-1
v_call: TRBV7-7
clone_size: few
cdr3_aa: ASSLCGGGYTEAF

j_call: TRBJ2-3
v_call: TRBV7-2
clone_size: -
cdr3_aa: ASSLDGGRRTDTQY

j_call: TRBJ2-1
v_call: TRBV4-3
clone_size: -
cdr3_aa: ASSQDLLAGGPQF

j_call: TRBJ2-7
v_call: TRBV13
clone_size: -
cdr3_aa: ASSFGSSPGKVIYEQY

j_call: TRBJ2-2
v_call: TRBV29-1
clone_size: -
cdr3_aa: SVVPGGRNTGELF

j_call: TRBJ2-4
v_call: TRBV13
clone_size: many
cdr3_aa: ASSLGQGSDIQY

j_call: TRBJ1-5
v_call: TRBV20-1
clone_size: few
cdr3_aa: SASNGPQH

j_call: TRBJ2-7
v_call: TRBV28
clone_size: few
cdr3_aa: ASSSGGEGSYEQY

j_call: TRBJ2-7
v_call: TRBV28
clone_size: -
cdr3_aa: ASRLAGASSYEQY

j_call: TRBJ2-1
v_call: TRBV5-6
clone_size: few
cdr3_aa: ASSFATAHDRSYNEQF

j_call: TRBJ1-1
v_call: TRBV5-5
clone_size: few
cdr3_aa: ASSLVGGDTEAF

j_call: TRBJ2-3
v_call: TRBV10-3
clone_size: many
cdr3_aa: AISGATDTQY

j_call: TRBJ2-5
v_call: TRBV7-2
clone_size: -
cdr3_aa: ASSLVSPRRETQY

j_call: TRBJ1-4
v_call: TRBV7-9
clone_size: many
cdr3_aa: ASSFTGKGRTNEKLF

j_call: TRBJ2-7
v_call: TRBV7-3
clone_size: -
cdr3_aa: ASSSRGGRPSYEQY

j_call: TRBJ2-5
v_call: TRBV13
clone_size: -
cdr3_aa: ASSLAGGETQY

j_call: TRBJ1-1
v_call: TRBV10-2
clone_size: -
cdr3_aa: ASSEIDLRRFSNTEAF

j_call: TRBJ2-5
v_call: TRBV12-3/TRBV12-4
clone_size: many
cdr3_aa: ASSLQGAGETQY

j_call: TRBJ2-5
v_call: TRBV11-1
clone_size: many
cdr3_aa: ASSFGGETQY

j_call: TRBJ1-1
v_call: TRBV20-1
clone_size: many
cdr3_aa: SARPWGKPNTEAF

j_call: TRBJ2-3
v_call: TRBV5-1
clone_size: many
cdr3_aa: ASSLFGGATDTQY

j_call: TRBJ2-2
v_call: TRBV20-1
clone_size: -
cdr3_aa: SARASGGTGELF

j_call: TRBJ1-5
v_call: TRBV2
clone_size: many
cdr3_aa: ATREGTGGRPQH

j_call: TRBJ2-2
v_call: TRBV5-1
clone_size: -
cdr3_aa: ASSLDQAGTGELF

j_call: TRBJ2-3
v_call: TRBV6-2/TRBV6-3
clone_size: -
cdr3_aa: ASSYQKRGPADTQY

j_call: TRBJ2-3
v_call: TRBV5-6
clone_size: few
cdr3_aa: ASSLERVNTQY

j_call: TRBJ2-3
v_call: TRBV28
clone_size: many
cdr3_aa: ASSPDLAGGPHTQY

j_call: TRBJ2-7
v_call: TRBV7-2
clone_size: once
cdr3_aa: ASNDGTYEQY

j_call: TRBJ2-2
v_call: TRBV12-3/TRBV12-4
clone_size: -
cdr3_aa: ASRSSGVSTGELF

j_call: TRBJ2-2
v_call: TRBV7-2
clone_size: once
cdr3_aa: ASSPEARVSANTGELF

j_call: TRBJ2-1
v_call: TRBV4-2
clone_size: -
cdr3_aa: ASSPSNPSNEQF

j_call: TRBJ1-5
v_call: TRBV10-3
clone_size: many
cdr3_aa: AISESAGPNQPQH

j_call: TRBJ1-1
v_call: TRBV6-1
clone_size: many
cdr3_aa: ASSGPAGGFVTEAF

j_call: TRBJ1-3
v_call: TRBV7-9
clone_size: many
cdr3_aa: ASSSPRFNSGNTIY

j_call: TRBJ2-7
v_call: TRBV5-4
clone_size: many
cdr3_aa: ASSSPSDEQY

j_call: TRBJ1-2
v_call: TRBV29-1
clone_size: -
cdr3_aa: SVLQGIRGYT

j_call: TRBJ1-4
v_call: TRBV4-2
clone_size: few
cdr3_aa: ASSQDRDEKLF